The T cell receptor (beta chain) under discussion was sequenced for a study of blood T cell repertoires in COVID-19. Authors' data handling: Reference gene primer amplification gave estimated nucleated cell counts. The repertoire was sequenced with immunoSEQ multiplex PCR; TCRdb's copy has only in-frame clones and lacks some. V, J and clone size derive from that table, while D and trimming were established from the DNA sequence. The sample carries about 250,000 clones, 88% recorded once. The CDR3 is made up of 16 amino acids. The V and J genes are TRBV21-1 and TRBJ2-5; TRBD1, the table's D call, was not compared with the DNA. TRBV21-1 is noted as a pseudogene. The sequencing input was peripheral blood. The clonotype comes from a man older than 75 with acute or convalescent COVID-19. The CDR3 loop is CASGPRTRVSIRAQYF. The CDR3 nucleotides are TGTGCCAGCGGACCACGGACAAGGGTTTCAATTAGGGCCCAGTACTTC.